This T cell receptor beta chain originates from a study of cytomegalovirus exposure and HLA in healthy donors. The overall study: Later analysis reported that the approximately 110 validation repertoires shared the platform of the approximately 690 first-cohort repertoires. General observations from the study: The study labeled 150 or so TCR beta chains cytomegalovirus-associated. For most TCR sequences rarity was the rule, although some public TCRs occurred in many donors. Subsequent analysis revealed that first-cohort TCR clusters tended to co-occur in the approximately 120 validation repertoires.

CDR3 length: 14 residues. CDR1 SNHLY and CDR2 FYNNEI come from the germline V gene. With 7 bases removed from V and 6 bases from J, the gap between germline ends came to 19 bases. With regard to this clone: Its antigen is unidentified.

Method: immunoSEQ multiplex PCR; TCRdb's copy keeps in-frame clones and lacks some. The data contain more than 85,000 clones, 85% to 90% of them singletons. The source is a woman aged 18-30 years in good health and CMV-seropositive. The J gene is TRBJ2-7, the V gene TRBV2, with D maybe TRBD2 (6 bases). Sequencing was done on a sample of PBMCs. Here the CDR3 reads CASTSSASLSEQYF. CDR3 nucleotides: TGTGCCAGCACCTCTAGCGCCTCGCTGTCCGAGCAGTACTTC.